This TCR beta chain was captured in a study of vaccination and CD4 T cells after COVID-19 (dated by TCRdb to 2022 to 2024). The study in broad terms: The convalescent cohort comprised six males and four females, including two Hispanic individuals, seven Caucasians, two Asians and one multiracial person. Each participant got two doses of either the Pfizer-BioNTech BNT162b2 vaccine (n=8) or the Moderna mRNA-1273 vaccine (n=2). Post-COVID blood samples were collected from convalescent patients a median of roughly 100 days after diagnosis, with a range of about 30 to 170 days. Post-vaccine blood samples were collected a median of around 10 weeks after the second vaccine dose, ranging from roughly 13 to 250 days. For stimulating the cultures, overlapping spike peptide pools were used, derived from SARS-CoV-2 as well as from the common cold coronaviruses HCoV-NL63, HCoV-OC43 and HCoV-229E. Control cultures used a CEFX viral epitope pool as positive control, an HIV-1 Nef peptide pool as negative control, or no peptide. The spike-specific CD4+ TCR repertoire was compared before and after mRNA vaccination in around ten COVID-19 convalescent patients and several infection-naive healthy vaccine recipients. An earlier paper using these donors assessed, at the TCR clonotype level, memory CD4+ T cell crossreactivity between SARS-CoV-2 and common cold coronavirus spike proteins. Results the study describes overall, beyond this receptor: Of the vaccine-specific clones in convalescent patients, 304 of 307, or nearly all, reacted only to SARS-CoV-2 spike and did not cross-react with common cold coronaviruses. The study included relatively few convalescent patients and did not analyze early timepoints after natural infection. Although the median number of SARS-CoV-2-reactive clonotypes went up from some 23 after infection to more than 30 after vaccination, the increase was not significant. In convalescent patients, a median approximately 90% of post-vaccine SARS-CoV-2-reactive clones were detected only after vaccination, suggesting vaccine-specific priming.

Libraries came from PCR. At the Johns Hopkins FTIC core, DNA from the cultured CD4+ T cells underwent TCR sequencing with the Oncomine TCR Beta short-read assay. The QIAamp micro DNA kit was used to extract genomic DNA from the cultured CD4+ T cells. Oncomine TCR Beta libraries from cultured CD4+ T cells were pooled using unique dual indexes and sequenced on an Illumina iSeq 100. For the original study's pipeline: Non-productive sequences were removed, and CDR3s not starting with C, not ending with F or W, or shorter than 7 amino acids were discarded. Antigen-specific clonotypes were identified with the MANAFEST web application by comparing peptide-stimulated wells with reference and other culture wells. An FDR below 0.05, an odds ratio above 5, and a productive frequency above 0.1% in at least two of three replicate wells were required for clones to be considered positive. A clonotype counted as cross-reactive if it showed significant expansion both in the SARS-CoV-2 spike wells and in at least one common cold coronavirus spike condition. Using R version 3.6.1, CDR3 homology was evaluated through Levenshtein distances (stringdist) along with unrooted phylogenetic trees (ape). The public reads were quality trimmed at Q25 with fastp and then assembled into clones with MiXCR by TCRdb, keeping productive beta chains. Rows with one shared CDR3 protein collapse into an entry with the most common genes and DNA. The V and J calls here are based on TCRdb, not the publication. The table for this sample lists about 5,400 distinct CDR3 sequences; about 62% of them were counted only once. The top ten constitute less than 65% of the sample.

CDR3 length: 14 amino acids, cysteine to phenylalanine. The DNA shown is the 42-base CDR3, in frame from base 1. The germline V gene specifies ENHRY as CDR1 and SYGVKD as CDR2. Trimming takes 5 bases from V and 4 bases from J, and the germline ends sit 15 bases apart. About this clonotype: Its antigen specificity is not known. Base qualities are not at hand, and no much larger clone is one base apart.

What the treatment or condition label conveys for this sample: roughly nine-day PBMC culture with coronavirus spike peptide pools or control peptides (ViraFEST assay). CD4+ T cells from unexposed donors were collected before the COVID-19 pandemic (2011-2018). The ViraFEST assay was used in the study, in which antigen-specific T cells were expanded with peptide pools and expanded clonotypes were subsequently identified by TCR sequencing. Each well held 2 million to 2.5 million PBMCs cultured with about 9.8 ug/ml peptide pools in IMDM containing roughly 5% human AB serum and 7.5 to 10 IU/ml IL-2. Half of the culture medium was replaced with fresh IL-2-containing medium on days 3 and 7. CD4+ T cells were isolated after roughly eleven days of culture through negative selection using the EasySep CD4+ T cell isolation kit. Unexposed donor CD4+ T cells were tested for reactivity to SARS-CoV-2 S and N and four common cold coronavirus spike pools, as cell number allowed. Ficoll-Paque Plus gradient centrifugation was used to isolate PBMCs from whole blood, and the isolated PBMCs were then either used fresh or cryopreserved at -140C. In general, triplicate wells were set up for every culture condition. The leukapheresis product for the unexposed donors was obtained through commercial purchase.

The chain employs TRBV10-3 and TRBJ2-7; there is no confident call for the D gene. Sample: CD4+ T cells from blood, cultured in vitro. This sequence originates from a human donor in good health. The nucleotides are TGTGCCATCAGTCGGGCCTTTCCGGAATACGAGCAGTACTTC. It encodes CAISRAFPEYEQYF.